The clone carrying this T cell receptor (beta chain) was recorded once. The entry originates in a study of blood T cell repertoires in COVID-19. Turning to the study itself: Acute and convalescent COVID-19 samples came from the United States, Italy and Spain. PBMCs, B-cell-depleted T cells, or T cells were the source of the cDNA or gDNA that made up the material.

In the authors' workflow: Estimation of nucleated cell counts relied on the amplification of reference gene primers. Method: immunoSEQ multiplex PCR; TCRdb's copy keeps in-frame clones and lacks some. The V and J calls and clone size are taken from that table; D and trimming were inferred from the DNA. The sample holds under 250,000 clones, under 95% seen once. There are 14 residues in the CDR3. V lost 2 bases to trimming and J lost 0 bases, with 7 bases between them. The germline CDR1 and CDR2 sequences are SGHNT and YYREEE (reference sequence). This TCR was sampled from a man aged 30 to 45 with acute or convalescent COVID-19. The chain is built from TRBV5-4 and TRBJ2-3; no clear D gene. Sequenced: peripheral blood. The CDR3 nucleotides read TGTGCCAGCAGCTTTGGCTGGAGCACAGATACGCAGTATTTT. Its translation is CASSFGWSTDTQYF.